This is a list of T cell receptor beta chains from one sample in a study of vaccination effects on CD4 cells after COVID-19. These TCRs are of unknown antigen specificity. Method: immunoSEQ multiplex PCR; TCRdb's copy keeps in-frame clones and lacks some. The sample has under 30,000 clones; roughly 74% are singletons. The material was CD4+ T cells from PBMCs cultured with HCoV-NL63 spike peptides, obtained before COVID-19 vaccination. Every receptor here comes from a human donor who received a COVID-19 vaccine. The CDR3 runs from the conserved cysteine through the conserved F or W. The order of the fields is V gene, J gene, clone size, D gene, CDR3 DNA, CDR3 protein. D genes are given only for firm matches. Size values are once, few and many counts, or a class for expanded clones, and some rows have none.

>TRBV2|TRBJ1-4|once|-
TGTGCCAGCGGGGGTTCGGATGAAAAACTGTTTTTT
CASGGSDEKLFF
>TRBV7-2|TRBJ1-1|-|-
TGTGCCAGCAGCCGCCAGGAAGGCATCTTTGAAGCTTTCTTT
CASSRQEGIFEAFF
>TRBV28|TRBJ2-1|-|-
TGTGCCAGCAGTTTATTAATAGCGGTGGGGGATGAGCAGTTCTTC
CASSLLIAVGDEQFF
>TRBV9|TRBJ2-2|-|-
TGTGCCAGCAGCGCCCGGGACTCTCACACCGGGGAGCTGTTTTTT
CASSARDSHTGELFF
>TRBV30|TRBJ1-1|-|TRBD1
TGTGCCTGGGACAGGGGGGTCACTGAAGCTTTCTTT
CAWDRGVTEAFF
>TRBV11-2|TRBJ2-7|once|-
TGTGCCAGCAGCTCGGGCCCAGGCTCCTACGAGCAGTACTTC
CASSSGPGSYEQYF
>TRBV6-2/TRBV6-3|TRBJ2-1|-|TRBD2
TGTGCCAGCAGCCGGACTAGCGGGGGGAATGAGCAGTTCTTC
CASSRTSGGNEQFF
>TRBV2|TRBJ2-7|-|TRBD2
TGTGCCAGCAACGGGAGGCCGTACGAGCAGTACTTC
CASNGRPYEQYF
>TRBV9|TRBJ2-4|once|-
TGTGCCAGCAGCGTAGCACCCAGGGGGGTAGCCAAAAACATTCAGTACTTC
CASSVAPRGVAKNIQYF
>TRBV2|TRBJ2-5|-|TRBD1
TGTGCCAGCAGTCCCAACTCAGGGGGCAGGGTGACCCAGTACTTC
CASSPNSGGRVTQYF
>TRBV7-2|TRBJ2-2|-|TRBD2
TGTGCCAGCAGCTTAGAGGCTAGCGGGAGGGCGGGCGGGGAGCTGTTTTTT
CASSLEASGRAGGELFF
>TRBV7-9|TRBJ1-6|-|-
TGTGCCAGCAGCTTAGCCGCGGGGGTAATTAATTCACCCCTCCACTTT
CASSLAAGVINSPLHF
>TRBV18|TRBJ2-5|-|TRBD1
TGTGCCAGCTCACCACCGGGACAGAAAGAGACCCAGTACTTC
CASSPPGQKETQYF
>TRBV20-1|TRBJ2-3|-|TRBD2
TGCAGTGCTAGTGTGTCGGGGGGGCTCGGAGATACGCAGTATTTT
CSASVSGGLGDTQYF
>TRBV5-1|TRBJ2-7|-|TRBD2
TGCGCCAGCAGCCAAGGACTAGCGGGAGGGCCCTACGAGCAGTACTTC
CASSQGLAGGPYEQYF
>TRBV10-3|TRBJ2-5|-|TRBD1
TGTGCCATCAGCCTGGACAGGGGAGAGACCCAGTACTTC
CAISLDRGETQYF
>TRBV9|TRBJ2-3|-|TRBD2
TGTGCCAGCAGTTATAGCGGGGGGGCGACAGATACGCAGTATTTT
CASSYSGGATDTQYF
>TRBV3-1/TRBV3-2|TRBJ1-5|few|-
TGTGCCAGCAGCCGGGGTTCGGGGGCGATTCAGCCCCAGCATTTT
CASSRGSGAIQPQHF
>TRBV29-1|TRBJ1-4|-|-
TGCAGCGTTGGCACCGGTAATGAAAAACTGTTTTTT
CSVGTGNEKLFF
>TRBV3-1/TRBV3-2|TRBJ1-1|-|-
TGTGCCAGCAGCCAAGATATAGCCGGGGGGGAAGCTTTCTTT
CASSQDIAGGEAFF
>TRBV27|TRBJ1-1|-|-
TGTGCCAGCAGCACGGACAGACCTCCCCGGAACACTGAAGCTTTCTTT
CASSTDRPPRNTEAFF
>TRBV30|TRBJ1-6|-|-
TGTGCCTGGAGTATTGAGGGGGCCTATAATTCACCCCTCCACTTT
CAWSIEGAYNSPLHF
>TRBV14|TRBJ2-6|-|-
TGTGCCAGCAGCCCCTACCCACGCCTCCTTGAGTCGGGGGCCAACGTCCTGACTTTC
CASSPYPRLLESGANVLTF
>TRBV19|TRBJ1-6|-|TRBD1
TGTGCCAGTAGCCCGACAGGGCATAATTCACCCCTCCACTTT
CASSPTGHNSPLHF
>TRBV5-4|TRBJ1-1|-|TRBD1
TGTGCCAGCAACACCCGGACAGGGGGGAACACTGAAGCTTTCTTT
CASNTRTGGNTEAFF
>TRBV6-5|TRBJ2-5|-|TRBD2
TGTGCCAGCACCCTCGGGGGGGGCCTGGAGACCCAGTACTTC
CASTLGGGLETQYF
>TRBV5-1|TRBJ1-1|-|-
TGCGCCAGCAGCTTAGGGAGGAGGGACACTGAAGCTTTCTTT
CASSLGRRDTEAFF
>TRBV29-1|TRBJ1-2|-|-
TGCAGCGCCGTGTCTACCCCTCCATTCACCTACAACGCTACCTTCTATGGCTACACCTTC
CSAVSTPPFTYNATFYGYTF
>TRBV28|TRBJ1-2|-|TRBD1
TGTGCCAGCAGTTTATATGGGGACAGGGTTAGCTACACCTTC
CASSLYGDRVSYTF
>TRBV5-1|TRBJ2-6|-|-
TGCGCCAGCAGCTTGGGCTACGCCTCTGGGGCCAACGTCCTGACTTTC
CASSLGYASGANVLTF
>TRBV6-5|TRBJ1-5|-|-
TGTGCCAGTCGTATACAGGGTGGGCCACATCAGCCCCAGCATTTT
CASRIQGGPHQPQHF
>TRBV18|TRBJ2-1|-|-
TGTGCCAGCTCACCCCACAGGGAAGGTGAGCAGTTCTTC
CASSPHREGEQFF
>TRBV9|TRBJ1-5|-|-
TGTGCCAGCAGCCCCACCCCTTTTAGCAATCAGCCCCAGCATTTT
CASSPTPFSNQPQHF
>TRBV19|TRBJ1-2|-|TRBD1
TGTGCCAGTAGTTCATGGGGGACAGGGGCCTCCGAATATGGCTACACCTTC
CASSSWGTGASEYGYTF
>TRBV7-2|TRBJ2-7|-|-
TGTGCCAGCAGCCTGGGGGCGAGGGGGGACGAGCAGTACTTC
CASSLGARGDEQYF
>TRBV28|TRBJ2-7|-|-
TGTGCCAGCAGTTTATCTACGAGGGGTAAACAGTACTTC
CASSLSTRGKQYF
>TRBV18|TRBJ1-1|-|-
TGTGCCAGCTCACCACAGGTTTCGGACACTGAAGCTTTCTTT
CASSPQVSDTEAFF
>TRBV18|TRBJ1-2|-|-
TGTGCCAGCTCACCATCGGGAAGCTATGGCTACACCTTC
CASSPSGSYGYTF
>TRBV4-3|TRBJ2-1|-|-
TGCGCCAGCAGCCAAGATGGGGCCGGGTACAATGAGCAGTTCTTC
CASSQDGAGYNEQFF
>TRBV5-1|TRBJ1-5|few|-
TGCGCCAGCAGCTTGGACGGGGGAGATAATCAGCCCCAGCATTTT
CASSLDGGDNQPQHF
>TRBV6-5|TRBJ1-2|-|-
TGTGCCAGCAGTTACGAACTTACCGGGGGTTGGGATGGCTACACCTTC
CASSYELTGGWDGYTF
>TRBV9|TRBJ2-3|-|-
TGTGCCAGCAGCGCCACTCAGGCTAGCACAGATACGCAGTATTTT
CASSATQASTDTQYF
>TRBV30|TRBJ2-2|-|TRBD2
TGTGCCTGGAGTGTACCTGGCGGGGGGGACGGGGAGCTGTTTTTT
CAWSVPGGGDGELFF
>TRBV9|TRBJ1-1|few|-
TGTGCCAGCAGCGTAGGCGAAGGGAGGGCTTTCTTT
CASSVGEGRAFF
>TRBV18|TRBJ1-4|-|TRBD1
TGTGCCAGCTCACCCATTCAGACAGGGGGTAATGAAAAACTGTTTTTT
CASSPIQTGGNEKLFF
>TRBV4-1|TRBJ2-1|-|TRBD2
TGCGCCAGCAGCCAGAGCGGGGGTTTATCCTACAATGAGCAGTTCTTC
CASSQSGGLSYNEQFF
>TRBV6-5|TRBJ2-3|-|TRBD2
TGTGCCAGCGCGGGAGTACCCAGAGATACGCAGTATTTT
CASAGVPRDTQYF
>TRBV19|TRBJ2-1|-|TRBD2
TGTGCCAGTAGTATAGATGCCGGGACTACGAGAAATGAGCAGTTCTTC
CASSIDAGTTRNEQFF
>TRBV4-2|TRBJ2-2|-|TRBD2
TGTGCCAGCAGCCGACAAGATCTAGCTAGCGGGACCGGGGAGCTGTTTTTT
CASSRQDLASGTGELFF
>TRBV27|TRBJ2-2|-|-
TGTGCCAGCGCAGCGAGGGTCCACACCGGGGAGCTGTTTTTT
CASAARVHTGELFF
>TRBV19|TRBJ2-2|-|-
TGTGCCAGTATTTGCGGGGAGCTGTTTTTT
CASICGELFF
>TRBV6-1|TRBJ2-5|-|-
TGTGCCAGCAGTGAAGTCGAGACCCAGTACTTC
CASSEVETQYF
>TRBV3-1/TRBV3-2|TRBJ1-1|-|TRBD1
TGTGCCAGCAGCCAAGACCCTGGACAGGGGTGGAACACTGAAGCTTTCTTT
CASSQDPGQGWNTEAFF
>TRBV5-1|TRBJ1-4|once|-
TGCGCCAGCAGCGTTGACACCTCAACTAATGAAAAACTGTTTTTT
CASSVDTSTNEKLFF